These 30 T cell receptor beta chains share one sample of origin, sequenced in a study of blood T cell repertoires in COVID-19. Assay used: immunoSEQ multiplex PCR; TCRdb lists only in-frame clones, some missing. The table lists around 200,000 clones, roughly 86% of them singletons. The sequenced sample was peripheral blood. The receptors here all came from a man between 35 and 55 years old with active or convalescent COVID-19.

This clone occurred a few times. This chain uses TRBV6-6 with TRBJ1-1, with 8 bases identical to TRBD1. Germline values: CDR1 MNHNY, CDR2 SVGAGI (reference sequence). The trim removed 10 bases at V and 8 bases at J, leaving 15 bases unmatched. The CDR3 totals 14 residues. Written as DNA, the CDR3 is TGTGCCACCGAGTTGGGGCCAGGGGGCTTCGAAGCTTTCTTT. Residues: CATELGPGGFEAFF.

This clone appeared a single time. The rearrangement uses TRBV6-5 and TRBJ1-1, with a weak D call TRBD1 (5 bases). The CDR3 loop spans 16 amino acids. CDR1 is MNHEY, CDR2 SVGAGI, per germline. V lost 0 bases to trimming and J lost 3 bases, with 14 bases between them. CDR3 bases: TGTGCCAGCAGTTACTCGAGTGGGGGGGGAGACACTGAAGCTTTCTTT. As protein: CASSYSSGGGDTEAFF.

This clone was observed at least ten times. The V gene is TRBV28, the J gene TRBJ1-6, with D perhaps matching TRBD1 (6 bases). The CDR3 sequence is 15 residues long. V was trimmed by 7 bases and J by 7 bases, leaving 17 bases between them. Germline assignment: CDR1 MDHEN and CDR2 SYDVKM. CDR3 residues: CASIPQGLENSPLHF. The CDR3 coding sequence is TGTGCCAGCATACCCCAGGGGTTGGAGAATTCACCCCTCCACTTT.

The rearrangement uses TRBV28 and TRBJ2-3, with TRBD2 matching 12 bases. CDR1 is MDHEN and CDR2 is SYDVKM in the germline V gene. The CDR3 covers 16 residues. The CDR3 sequence: CAILGASGGASDTQYF. The CDR3 region has the DNA TGTGCTATTCTCGGGGCTAGCGGGGGGGCGTCAGATACGCAGTATTTT.

This chain links TRBV7-9 with TRBJ2-5; TRBD2 agrees at 9 bases. There are 14 residues in the CDR3. Unmatched junction bases numbered 3, after V lost 2 bases and J lost 5 bases. The germline CDR1 and CDR2 sequences are SEHNR and FQNEAQ (reference sequence). The CDR3 DNA reads as TGTGCCAGCAGCTTACTGGCGGGAGGGGAGACCCAGTACTTC. Protein sequence: CASSLLAGGETQYF. The full variable domain, completed using reference TRBV7-9 and TRBJ2-5, is DTGVSQNPRHKITKRGQNVTFRCDPISEHNRLYWYRQTLGQGPEFLTYFQNEAQLEKSRLLSDRFSAERPKGSFSTLEIQRTEQGDSAMYLCASSLLAGGETQYFGPGTRLLVL.

The V gene is TRBV7-9, the J gene TRBJ1-3; no firm D call. The CDR3 totals 14 residues. The V gene lost 5 bases and the J gene lost 0 bases, with 8 bases spanning the gap. Looked up from germline, CDR1 is SEHNR and CDR2 is FQNEAQ (reference sequence). CDR3 sequence (DNA): TGTGCCAGCAGCCTAGAACTCTCTGGAAACACCATATATTTT. Amino acids: CASSLELSGNTIYF.

The V and J genes are TRBV4-3 and TRBJ1-1; D gene unclear. This CDR3 is 14 amino acids long. CDR1 is LGHNA and CDR2 is YSLEER in the germline V gene. V lost 1 base, J lost 0 bases, and 6 bases lay in between. The CDR3 here is CASSQGRLNTEAFF. DNA of the CDR3: TGCGCCAGCAGCCAAGGCAGGTTGAACACTGAAGCTTTCTTT.

V is TRBV5-1 and J is TRBJ2-4; 9 nucleotides align to TRBD1. This CDR3 has 18 residues. J lost 2 bases, V lost 4 bases, and 13 bases had no gene match. Looked up from germline, CDR1 is SGHRS and CDR2 is YFSETQ. CDR3 nucleotides: TGCGCCAGCAGCGACAGGGGGATCATTGGGTTAACCAAAAACATTCAGTACTTC. Translating gives CASSDRGIIGLTKNIQYF.

This clone has just a few counts. The rearrangement uses TRBV18 and TRBJ1-2, with TRBD1 identical over 7 bases. The CDR3 loop spans 16 amino acids. V was clipped by 3 bases and J by 7 bases; unmatched bases: 14. The V gene's germline CDR1 is KGHSH and CDR2 LQKENI. The CDR3 is CASSPTNTKGALGYTF. CDR3 in DNA: TGTGCCAGCTCACCGACCAATACAAAGGGGGCCCTTGGCTACACCTTC.

The chain employs TRBV9 and TRBJ1-2; weak D call: TRBD1 (5 bases). The CDR3 is 16 amino acids. Germline-derived CDR1 and CDR2 are SGDLS and YYNGEE. The V gene lost 2 bases and the J gene lost 3 bases, with 17 bases spanning the gap. CDR3 in amino acids: CASSVFPWGGDYGYTF. Here the CDR3 DNA reads TGTGCCAGCAGCGTTTTCCCTTGGGGAGGGGACTATGGCTACACCTTC.

The rearrangement uses TRBV29-1 and TRBJ2-3; TRBD2 agrees at 12 bases. From germline, CDR1 is SQVTM and CDR2 ANQGSEA. CDR3 length: 14 residues. With V trimmed by 7 bases and J by 5 bases, 7 bases remained unmatched. CDR3 in DNA: TGCAGCGGTCTGCTAGCGGGGGGGCGAGATACGCAGTATTTT. Its translation: CSGLLAGGRDTQYF.

The chain recombines TRBV19 with TRBJ1-2; D gene uncertain. The germline V and J ends were trimmed by 3 bases and 13 bases, with 12 bases remaining between them. This CDR3 region has 11 residues. Germline V gives CDR1 LNHDA, CDR2 SQIVND (reference sequence). CDR3 loop: CASSIRGAATF. CDR3 DNA: TGTGCCAGTAGTATTCGTGGAGCCGCCACCTTC.

DNA for the CDR3: TGTGCCAGCAGCGATCGACAGGGTGGAGATACGCAGTATTTT. Its protein is CASSDRQGGDTQYF. This sequence joins TRBV5-8 and TRBJ2-3; 7 nucleotides agree with TRBD1. V dropped 4 bases and J dropped 5; count of bases not matched to a gene: 7. In germline, CDR1 is SGHTS, CDR2 YDEGEE. This CDR3 comprises 14 residues.

The chain recombines TRBV2 with TRBJ1-4; 9 nucleotides agree with TRBD1. Germline CDR1 SNHLY, CDR2 FYNNEI. Trimming at V came to 11 bases and at J to 3 bases, leaving 7 bases not matched to a gene. This CDR3 comprises 14 residues. The CDR3 nucleotides read TGTGCCGCACAGGGGGCGCTTTCTAATGAAAAACTGTTTTTT. It yields the protein CAAQGALSNEKLFF.

The chain links TRBV4-1 to TRBJ2-2; no definite D call. V was cut by 1 base and J by 0 bases, with 12 bases left in between. Germline-derived CDR1 and CDR2 are MGHRA and YSYEKL. The CDR3 extends over 17 amino acids. CDR3 in amino acids: CASSQGWAGSNTGELFF. The CDR3 region has the DNA TGCGCCAGCAGCCAAGGATGGGCTGGGTCGAACACCGGGGAGCTGTTTTTT.

This sequence joins TRBV4-1 and TRBJ2-3; weak D call: TRBD2 (7 bases). CDR1 is MGHRA, CDR2 YSYEKL, per germline. The V and J ends lost 1 base and 5 bases respectively, with 16 bases between them. This CDR3 is 16 amino acids long. The CDR3 region is CASSQGDWGGQDTQYF. Written as DNA, the CDR3 is TGCGCCAGCAGCCAAGGGGACTGGGGGGGGCAAGATACGCAGTATTTT.

This rearrangement joins TRBV28 to TRBJ2-1; D perhaps matches TRBD2 (6 bases). Trimming took 4 bases from V and 10 from J, leaving 14 bases between them. Looked up from germline, CDR1 is MDHEN and CDR2 is SYDVKM. The CDR3 is 13 amino acids. CDR3 in DNA: TGTGCCAGCAGTTATCCTAGCGAGAGGGAGCAGTTCTTC. It translates to CASSYPSEREQFF.

The chain couples TRBV6-1 to TRBJ1-1, with D unclear. V lost 0 bases to trimming and J lost 6 bases, with 8 bases between them. Looked up from germline, CDR1 is MNHNS and CDR2 is SASEGT. The CDR3 consists of 13 residues. The CDR3 nucleotides read TGTGCCAGCAGTGAAGCCGGTATGGCTGAAGCTTTCTTT. It encodes CASSEAGMAEAFF.

The CDR3: CASSVQSLGKLFF. The CDR3 DNA reads TGTGCCAGCAGTGTACAGTCTCTGGGAAAACTGTTTTTT. V usage is TRBV12-3 or TRBV12-4 and J usage is TRBJ1-4; D not resolved. The length of the CDR3 is 13 residues. The V end was cut by 5 bases, the J end by 10 bases, with 14 bases between.

V and J are TRBV10-2 and TRBJ2-1; TRBD1 is a possible D gene (5 bases). The V and J ends lost 2 bases and 6 bases respectively, with 11 bases between them. This CDR3 region has 14 residues. Germline CDR1 reads WSHSY; CDR2 reads SAAADI. The CDR3 DNA follows: TGCGCCAGCAGTGAGGCAGGGCTTTTCAATGAGCAGTTCTTC. This translates into CASSEAGLFNEQFF.

On this clone itself: Sequence at one end of the junction differs from germline and may be a read error. The same CDR3 is also encoded by other DNA sequences in this sample. CDR3 DNA sequence: TGCGCCAGCAGAATAGGGACTAGCGGTACGGGCGAGCAATACTTC. Translation: CASRIGTSGTGEQYF. The chain has TRBV5-1 and TRBJ2-7; 11 nucleotides align to TRBD2. The CDR3 has 15 residues. The germline gives CDR1 SGHRS, CDR2 YFSETQ.

The rearrangement joins TRBV7-2 to TRBJ1-5; maybe TRBD1 (5 bases). The CDR3 is 15 amino acids. The V gene lost 2 bases and the J gene lost 5 bases, with 13 bases spanning the gap. Germline V gives CDR1 SGHTA, CDR2 FQGNSA. The CDR3 DNA follows: TGTGCCAGCAGCTTATGGGGCAGGGAAGATCAGCCCCAGCATTTT. Translated: CASSLWGREDQPQHF.

The rearrangement links TRBV28 to TRBJ2-7; a weak D match, TRBD1 (6 bases). V lost 5 bases to trimming and J lost 3 bases, with 11 bases between them. Germline V gene data show CDR1 as MDHEN and CDR2 as SYDVKM. CDR3 length equals 13 residues. CDR3 protein: CASSGGQFYEQYF. The DNA for the CDR3 is TGTGCCAGCAGTGGAGGACAGTTCTACGAGCAGTACTTC.

The sample holds a few counts of this clone. This chain connects TRBV7-2 to TRBJ1-3; unclear D gene. The V end lost 1 base, the J end lost 4 bases, and 11 bases lay between the germline ends. The CDR3 extends over 15 amino acids. CDR1 is SGHTA and CDR2 is FQGNSA in the germline V gene. As DNA, the CDR3 is TGTGCCAGCAGCTTAGTAATTACACCAGGAAACACCATATATTTT. Translated, it gives CASSLVITPGNTIYF.

V is TRBV7-9 and J is TRBJ2-7, with a tentative D call TRBD2 (6 bases). From germline, CDR1 is SEHNR and CDR2 FQNEAQ (reference sequence). The CDR3 spans 16 residues. V gave up 5 bases and J gave up 3 bases, with 20 bases separating them. The chain's CDR3 is CASSVSLEGPFYEQYF. The CDR3, as DNA: TGTGCCAGCAGCGTTAGCTTGGAGGGCCCCTTCTACGAGCAGTACTTC.

This clone was seen more than once but under ten times. This chain links TRBV29-1 with TRBJ2-5; D is perhaps TRBD2 (5 bases). The CDR3 consists of 14 residues. The germline V and J ends were trimmed by 6 bases and 0 bases, with 14 bases remaining between them. The germline CDR1 and CDR2 sequences are SQVTM and ANQGSEA. CDR3 DNA sequence: TGCAGCGTCCACTCCAGGAGGTACCAAGAGACCCAGTACTTC. Amino acids: CSVHSRRYQETQYF.

The genes are TRBV2 and TRBJ2-6; D gene uncertain. Deletions cut 11 bases from V and 0 bases from J, with 8 bases between. There are 13 residues in the CDR3. Germline lookup yields CDR1 SNHLY and CDR2 FYNNEI. CDR3 nucleotide sequence: TGTGCCTCATCCAGCTCTGGGGCCAACGTCCTGACTTTC. Protein sequence: CASSSSGANVLTF.

This chain connects TRBV4-2 to TRBJ1-5; D remains unclear. The CDR3 length is 13 residues. Germline CDR1 LGHNA, CDR2 YNFKEQ. V was clipped by 0 bases and J by 7 bases, with 7 bases between them. The CDR3: CASSQDLEQPQHF. The DNA of the CDR3 is TGTGCCAGCAGCCAAGACCTAGAACAGCCCCAGCATTTT.

This clone was recorded a few times. The chain couples TRBV7-2 to TRBJ1-2; 9 bases match TRBD1. V shed 5 bases and J 7 bases; nucleotides not matched to a gene: 5. The germline gives CDR1 SGHTA, CDR2 FQGNSA. The CDR3 length is 13 residues. The CDR3 sequence: CASSPGTGLGYTF. DNA of the CDR3: TGTGCCAGCAGCCCTGGGACAGGGCTTGGCTACACCTTC. Drawing the rest from reference TRBV7-2 and TRBJ1-2, the complete variable domain is GAGVSQSPSNKVTEKGKDVELRCDPISGHTALYWYRQSLGQGLEFLIYFQGNSAPDKSGLPSDRFSAERTGGSVSTLTIQRTQQEDSAVYLCASSPGTGLGYTFGSGTRLTVV.

The chain carries TRBV6-5 and TRBJ2-2; weak D call: TRBD1 (5 bases). CDR3 length: 14 amino acids. V lost 6 bases and J lost 6, with 14 bases in between. The germline V gene has CDR1 MNHEY and CDR2 SVGAGI. The CDR3 is CASSRALSPGELFF. DNA of the CDR3: TGTGCCAGCAGCAGGGCCCTATCCCCCGGGGAGCTGTTTTTT.